This entry describes one T cell receptor (beta chain). Which antigen it targets is not known. There are no base qualities to consult, and no much larger clone falls within one base. The sample originates from a study of T cell responses to AZD1222 COVID-19 vaccine (TCRdb year 2021). Some background on the complete study: A total of about 240 trial participants underwent TCR sequencing, of whom about 200 received two doses of AZD1222 and approximately 25 received two doses of the MenACWY control vaccine. Trial participants were enrolled by age into 18-55, 56-69 and 70-plus year subgroups, with approximately 150, 30 and 60 TCR-sequenced participants respectively.

General study outcomes and caveats: Epitopes outside the regions mutated in the B.1.351 and B.1.1.7 variants were reportedly recognized by nearly half of the unique spike-specific TCRs. Participants were mostly white British, with more females than males. The authors suggested clonal diversity may have been underestimated. Because no day 14 peak-response samples were available, the repertoires could be characterized only after the peak T cell response. Spike-specific TCR breadth and depth rose significantly after two AZD1222 doses compared with day 0 and with MenACWY recipients. The vaccine-associated CD4 TCRs covered the entire spike protein, and the dominant responses fell in regions 160-218 and 743-854. In the small 56-69-year group, the increase in depth fell short of significance, most likely because of low power. Conclusions about previously exposed vaccinees are limited, since just five to seven AZD1222 recipients were seropositive for SARS-CoV-2 at baseline.

The germline V gene encodes CDR1 SGHTA and CDR2 FQGNSA. Including the terminal cysteine and phenylalanine, the CDR3 comprises 15 residues. Only the CDR3 portion is preserved as DNA: 45 bases, with reading frame beginning at the first base. Trimming leaves V shorter by 2 bases and J shorter by 1 base, with the junction holding 4 bases beyond the gene matches. Per the publication, the time point label means: about 28 days (+/-7) after the second vaccine dose. The treatment or condition label for this specimen denotes: meningococcal conjugate vaccine given as trial control. Samples from vaccinated people were obtained from the UK trials COV001 and COV002, which included a single-blind randomized controlled phase 2/3 trial of AZD1222 (ChAdOx1 nCoV-19) in healthy adults. For TCRbeta chain sequencing, PBMC samples from trial participants were taken at day 0 and at day 28 after the second dose. The CDR3 regions of human TCRbeta chains were subjected to immunosequencing. Concerning the study's data processing: Repertoire TCRs were matched against a reference library of SARS-CoV-2-specific TCRs generated with the MIRA antigen-specificity platform. Breadth was defined as the fraction of unique TCRs that were SARS-CoV-2-associated. Depth was defined as the fraction of total T cells that were SARS-CoV-2-associated. Using the MIRA data, every spike-specific TCR was mapped to the spike region that the TCR reacted to and assigned to either a CD4 or a CD8 class. Log10-transformed breadth and depth values were compared by one-way ANOVA with Sidak's multiple comparisons tests. Drawn from immuneACCESS, this table holds only the in-frame rearrangements with V and J called that TCRdb kept. Clones are partly lost; checked studies trace under half to an unresolved V gene and leave the rest unexplained. V, J and clone size are taken as reported in that table, and D and trimming were inferred from the DNA itself. The sample data list more than 100,000 clones, and approximately 85% of these were observed just once. Around 7.9% of the sample is taken by the ten largest.

The source is an adult who received the MenACWY meningococcal vaccine as a control. The input for sequencing was peripheral blood, taken 28 days after the second dose of the MenACWY control vaccine. The rearranged chain carries TRBV7-2 and TRBJ2-5, with 7 bases aligning to TRBD2. The DNA is TGTGCCAGCAGCTTAAGCGGGAACACCCAAGAGACCCAGTACTTC. This codes for CASSLSGNTQETQYF. Extended through the reference TRBV7-2 and TRBJ2-5 proteins, this CDR3 yields the full variable domain: GAGVSQSPSNKVTEKGKDVELRCDPISGHTALYWYRQSLGQGLEFLIYFQGNSAPDKSGLPSDRFSAERTGGSVSTLTIQRTQQEDSAVYLCASSLSGNTQETQYFGPGTRLLVL.